Described below is a single TCR beta chain sequence and its context. What it binds is not known. From the germline J gene comes the end of the CDR3, since the read stops 3 residues before it. This record comes from a study of T cell clonality in common variable immunodeficiency. Study findings and constraints: Fewer deletions and N-nucleotide insertions were reportedly seen in common variable immunodeficiency TCR beta sequences. The cause of increased CVID clonality remains unclear without subpopulation sequencing.

Diagnosis required reduced IgG, IgA and/or IgM with specific antibody deficiency. Profiling relied on immunoSEQ multiplex PCR, and the TCRdb table lists in-frame clones only, not all of them. The specimen has about 26,000 clones, none found just once. CDR3 length: 14 amino acids. V shed 1 base, J shed 4 bases, and the junction held 2 bases outside the gene matches. Germline CDR1 and CDR2: SEHNR and FQNEAQ (reference sequence). The chain is built from TRBV7-9 and TRBJ2-7, with 9 bases aligning to TRBD2. The material sequenced was peripheral blood mononuclear cells. The clonotype was recovered from a human donor with common variable immunodeficiency. This CDR3 reads CASSLGSGGYEQYF. The CDR3 DNA, read in part, is TGTGCCAGCAGCTTAGGTAGCGGGGGTTACGAG.